These 12 T cell receptor beta chains originate from one sample sequenced in a study of blood T cells in healthy people across ages (dated by TCRdb to between 2015 and 2016). The library was prepared using 5' RACE. A second PCR of roughly 7 to 12 cycles was run with a J-beta primer mix and a sample-barcoded 5' primer. TCRdb reprocessed the public reads (quality trimming at Q25 with fastp, clone calling with MiXCR) and kept in-frame beta chains. Every entry covers one CDR3 protein and lists the most common genes and DNA from its rows. The sample includes 1.5 million to 2 million distinct CDR3 sequences, with 30% to 40% observed a single time. 23% of the sample is in the top ten clones. Sequences were obtained from blood. The receptors here all came from a human donor in good health.

This clonotype was seen more than once but under ten times. V is TRBV7-3 and J is TRBJ1-2; maybe TRBD1 (5 bases). The CDR3 loop spans 12 amino acids. Trimming removed 2 bases from V and 10 bases from J, with 11 bases in between. Germline V lookup: CDR1 SGHTA, CDR2 FQGTGA. In DNA form, the CDR3 reads TGTGCCAGCAGCTTAGAGACGGGGCCCTACACCTTC. It is translated as CASSLETGPYTF.

The chain has TRBV7-9 and TRBJ1-2; the D is unclear. Germline V gene data show CDR1 as SEHNR and CDR2 as FQNEAQ (reference sequence). With 2 bases removed from V and 6 bases from J, the gap between germline ends came to 10 bases. The CDR3 consists of 13 residues. The CDR3 protein is CASSLNWYDGYTF. Here the CDR3 DNA reads TGTGCCAGCAGCTTAAATTGGTACGATGGCTACACCTTC.

This chain uses TRBV20-1 with TRBJ2-7; tentatively, D is TRBD1 (5 bases). The V end lost 0 bases, the J end lost 7 bases, and 19 bases lay between the germline ends. This CDR3 is built from 15 residues. The V gene's germline CDR1 is DFQATT and CDR2 SNEGSKA (reference sequence). The CDR3 spells CSARDHAGITWEQYF. CDR3 nucleotides: TGCAGTGCTAGAGATCACGCAGGGATAACATGGGAGCAGTACTTC.

This clonotype was detected only a few times. The chain recombines TRBV7-3 with TRBJ2-7; TRBD1 matches 7 bases. The J call may be mistaken, given a closer DNA end match to TRBJ2-5. The CDR3 spans 14 residues. Germline CDR1 is SGHTA and CDR2 is FQGTGA. CDR3 DNA: TGTGCCAGCAGCTCGTCCGGGACAGAGGAGACCCAGTACTTC. Residues: CASSSSGTEETQYF.

V is TRBV4-2 and J is TRBJ2-7, with TRBD2 matching 8 bases. The ends lost 0 bases at V and 0 bases at J; junction bases unmatched: 1. This CDR3 spans 15 amino acids. Germline assignment: CDR1 LGHNA and CDR2 YNFKEQ. The CDR3 coding sequence is TGTGCCAGCAGCCAAGACGGGACTAGCTCCTACGAGCAGTACTTC. It codes for CASSQDGTSSYEQYF.

A few counts support this clonotype. The J gene is TRBJ2-4, the V gene TRBV7-9; 9 bases align to TRBD2. Germline assignment: CDR1 SEHNR and CDR2 FQNEAQ (reference sequence). Unmatched junction bases numbered 5, after V lost 5 bases and J lost 3 bases. This CDR3 is built from 15 residues. The CDR3 loop reads CASSPGTSYKNIQYF. The CDR3 nucleotides read TGTGCCAGCAGCCCTGGGACTAGCTACAAAAACATTCAGTACTTC.

The rearrangement uses TRBV2 and TRBJ1-5; no definite D call. Germline CDR1 and CDR2: SNHLY and FYNNEI. V was cut by 1 base and J by 10 bases, with 14 bases left in between. The CDR3 is made up of 14 amino acids. The DNA for the CDR3 is TGTGCCAGCAGTGAAGTCATAGTTGGTACTCCCCAGCATTTT. Amino acids: CASSEVIVGTPQHF. The full variable domain, completed using reference TRBV2 and TRBJ1-5, is EPEVTQTPSHQVTQMGQEVILRCVPISNHLYFYWYRQILGQKVEFLVSFYNNEISEKSEIFDDQFSVERPDGSNFTLKIRSTKLEDSAMYFCASSEVIVGTPQHFGDGTRLSIL.

The table lists this clonotype with a few counts. This chain uses TRBV11-1 with TRBJ2-3; D may be TRBD2 (6 bases). Germline V gene sequence: CDR1 SGHAT, CDR2 FQDESV (reference sequence). V gave up 5 bases and J gave up 1 base, with 19 bases separating them. The CDR3 totals 17 residues. The CDR3 protein is CASSIGDFLGGTDTQYF. The CDR3 nucleotides are TGTGCCAGCAGCATTGGGGACTTCCTAGGGGGCACAGATACGCAGTATTTT.

The chain links TRBV18 to TRBJ2-7, with D tentatively TRBD2 (5 bases). The last part of the DNA fits TRBJ2-5 better; the J call may be wrong. CDR3 length: 13 amino acids. CDR1 is KGHSH and CDR2 is LQKENI in the germline V gene. The CDR3 DNA follows: TGTGCCAGCTCACCTGGGGAGTTGGAGACCCAGTACTTC. It yields the protein CASSPGELETQYF.

This clonotype showed up many times. This sequence joins TRBV5-1 and TRBJ2-7; D unclear. The V end was cut by 0 bases, the J end by 2 bases, with 6 bases between. CDR1 and CDR2 from the germline V gene are SGHRS and YFSETQ. There are 13 residues in the CDR3. In DNA, the CDR3 is TGCGCCAGCAGCTTGGGTTTGACCTACGAGCAGTACTTC. It translates to CASSLGLTYEQYF.

The sample holds a few counts of this clonotype. This may be a read error, as it is one base from a much larger clone. This chain connects TRBV29-1 to TRBJ2-3; a possible D gene is TRBD1 (5 bases). The germline CDR1 and CDR2 sequences are SQVTM and ANQGSEA. This CDR3 is 14 amino acids long. Here the CDR3 reads CGVEGATVTDTQYF. CDR3 coding DNA: TGCGGCGTTGAAGGGGCGACAGTCACAGATACGCAGTATTTT.

This rearrangement joins TRBV27 to TRBJ2-1, with 8 bases identical to TRBD2. This CDR3 region has 16 residues. Losses at the gene ends were 3 bases for V and 9 bases for J; bases not matched to a gene: 13. From germline, CDR1 is MNHEY and CDR2 SMNVEV (reference sequence). The CDR3 here is CASSFGPGGGHGEQFF. The CDR3 nucleotides read TGTGCCAGCAGTTTCGGTCCGGGCGGGGGGCATGGTGAGCAGTTCTTC.